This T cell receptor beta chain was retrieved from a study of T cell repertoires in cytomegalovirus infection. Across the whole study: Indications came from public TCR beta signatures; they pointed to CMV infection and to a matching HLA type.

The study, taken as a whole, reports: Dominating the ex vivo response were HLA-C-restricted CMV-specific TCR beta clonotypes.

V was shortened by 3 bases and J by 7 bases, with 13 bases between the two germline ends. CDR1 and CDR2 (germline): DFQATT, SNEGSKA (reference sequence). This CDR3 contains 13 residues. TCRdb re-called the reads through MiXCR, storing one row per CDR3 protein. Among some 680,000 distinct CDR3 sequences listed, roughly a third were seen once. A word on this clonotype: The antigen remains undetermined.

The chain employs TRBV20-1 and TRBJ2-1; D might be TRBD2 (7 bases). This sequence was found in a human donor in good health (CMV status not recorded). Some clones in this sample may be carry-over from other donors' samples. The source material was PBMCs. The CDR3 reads CSAREGGENEQFF. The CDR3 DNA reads TGCAGTGCTAGGGAGGGGGGGGAAAATGAGCAGTTCTTC.